The TCR beta chain described here comes from a study of control samples from healthy donors and cancer patients. In germline, CDR1 is SGHAT, CDR2 FQNNGV. This CDR3 contains 13 residues. Trimming took 0 bases from V and 8 from J, leaving 10 bases between them. Using immunoSEQ multiplex PCR, the repertoire was profiled, and TCRdb retains in-frame clones only, with some absent. The table records tens of thousands of clones, approximately 87% of them present only once. This sequence joins TRBV11-2 and TRBJ1-2; D not certain. The TCR originated in a woman in her sixties or seventies with lung cancer. The sequenced sample consisted of PBMCs. CDR3 DNA sequence: TGTGCCAGCAGCTTAGATGCGATGGGGGGCTACACCTTC. Translated, it gives CASSLDAMGGYTF.